This T cell receptor (beta chain) was recorded in a study of OX40 agonist ivuxolimab in advanced cancers. Overall study context: Earlier anti-PD-1, anti-PD-L1 or anti-CTLA-4 therapy was permitted; about 38% had received some.

Libraries were prepared by immunoSEQ multiplex PCR; TCRdb keeps only in-frame clonotypes and omits some of them. The sample holds approximately 60,000 clones, roughly nine tenths seen once. With 0 bases clipped from V and 1 base from J, the junction kept 2 bases outside the gene matches. The germline V gene has CDR1 SGHNT and CDR2 YYREEE (reference sequence). This CDR3 spans 16 amino acids. Sequenced here: CD4+ or CD8+ T cells sorted from blood, sampled in a trial of the OX40 agonist ivuxolimab. This sequence joins TRBV5-4 and TRBJ2-5, with 11 nucleotides matching TRBD2. The sequence derives from an adult with an advanced solid tumor such as melanoma, head and neck, liver or kidney cancer. CDR3 sequence reads: CASSLGLAGIQETQYF. The CDR3 DNA is TGTGCCAGCAGCTTGGGACTAGCGGGGATCCAAGAGACCCAGTACTTC.